The clone carrying this T cell receptor (beta chain) was counted only a few times. A clone one base away is much larger, so this may be a read error. Trimming removed 0 bases from V and 1 base from J, with 12 bases in between. Germline lookup yields CDR1 SGHKS and CDR2 YYEKEE (reference sequence). This CDR3 is built from 16 residues. The data stem from a study of regulatory T cells in long-lasting Graves disease. Time point meaning: newly diagnosed GD, antithyroid drugs for less than 3 months. PBMCs were the source of the RNA used for TCR sequencing. In building TCR beta libraries, iRepertoire HTBI primers were used together with Arm-PCR of CDR3 regions. TCRdb redid the calling of the multiplex PCR reads with MiXCR, one entry per CDR3 protein. The sample yields 370,000 or so distinct CDR3 sequences, about 17% seen once. This sample also appeared in a second study, on T cells in Graves' hyperthyroidism and ophthalmopathy.

The source of this sequence is a woman between 18 and 29 years old with Graves disease. This specimen consisted of peripheral blood mononuclear cells (PBMCs), obtained at new diagnosis, from a patient treated with antithyroid drugs. V is TRBV5-5 and J is TRBJ2-3; D perhaps matches TRBD1 (5 bases). In nucleotides, the CDR3 is TGTGCCAGCAGCTTGGCCAGGGCGGCGCGCACAGATACGCAGTATTTT. Its protein is CASSLARAARTDTQYF.